This T cell receptor beta chain was observed in a study of blood T cells in healthy people across ages. The length of the CDR3 is 14 residues. V shed 0 bases and J shed 4 bases, with 9 bases lying between them. The germline CDR1 and CDR2 sequences are LGHNA and YNFKEQ. This clonotype appeared a single time. Its target is not known. Together with a sample-barcoded 5' primer, a J-beta primer mix was included in a second PCR lasting 7 to 11 cycles. All cDNA molecules were each tagged by a template-switch adaptor with 12 random nucleotides. TCRdb ran MiXCR on the 5' RACE reads and lists one entry per CDR3 protein. The sample has about 1.6 million distinct CDR3 sequences, about 31% seen once. Caucasian individuals from Russia who were healthy and aged about 6 to 90 acted as donors. Whole-study findings and limits: Fewer expanded clones and more diversity marked long-lived versus aged donors.

The sample was blood. The chain uses TRBV4-2 and TRBJ1-1; D remains unclear. The source of this sequence is a woman in her twenties or thirties in good health. The CDR3 reads CASSQDKVGTEAFF. CDR3 sequence (DNA): TGTGCCAGCAGCCAAGATAAGGTCGGCACTGAAGCTTTCTTT.